This T cell receptor beta chain is from a study of CD8 T cells in Susac syndrome. Regarding this clonotype: Its antigen remains unknown.

Sequencing targeted TCR beta in blood CD8+ and CD4+ T cells. Negative isolation yielded the CD8+ and CD4+ T cells, while FACS enriched the TEMRA cells. Study-level findings and limits: It was acknowledged by the study that relatively few individuals were included in its TCR sequencing and HLA analysis.

Germline-derived CDR1 and CDR2 are DFQATT and SNEGSKA (reference sequence). V lost 5 bases and J lost 9, with 32 bases in between. This CDR3 comprises 18 residues. RNA, at roughly 0.45 to 1 ug, was reverse transcribed with random hexamers. Across 54 Vbeta and 13 Jbeta, TCR beta CDR3 was amplified with immunoSEQ multiplex PCR. TCRdb reanalysed the immunoSEQ multiplex PCR reads using MiXCR and keeps one entry per CDR3 protein. This table holds about 300,000 distinct CDR3 sequences, 70% to 90% found once. Sequenced input: CD8+ T cells from PBMCs. The genes are TRBV20-1 and TRBJ2-1; D may be TRBD1 or TRBD2 (5 bases each). This clonotype was obtained from a human donor with multiple sclerosis. The CDR3 DNA reads as TGCAGTGCTCGGGGCGCCGGGGCGCTCCCTCCCTTCTGGCCTGAGCAGTTCTTC. Translation: CSARGAGALPPFWPEQFF.